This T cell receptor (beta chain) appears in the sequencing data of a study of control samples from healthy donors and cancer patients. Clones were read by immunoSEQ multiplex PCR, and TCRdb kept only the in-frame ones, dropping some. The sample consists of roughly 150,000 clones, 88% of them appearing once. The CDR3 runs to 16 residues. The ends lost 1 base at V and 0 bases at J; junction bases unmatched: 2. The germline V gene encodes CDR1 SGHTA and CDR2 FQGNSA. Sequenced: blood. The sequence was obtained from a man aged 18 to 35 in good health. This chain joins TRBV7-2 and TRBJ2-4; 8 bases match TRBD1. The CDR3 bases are TGTGCCAGCAGCTTAGGGACAGGGCTAGCCAAAAACATTCAGTACTTC. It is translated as CASSLGTGLAKNIQYF.